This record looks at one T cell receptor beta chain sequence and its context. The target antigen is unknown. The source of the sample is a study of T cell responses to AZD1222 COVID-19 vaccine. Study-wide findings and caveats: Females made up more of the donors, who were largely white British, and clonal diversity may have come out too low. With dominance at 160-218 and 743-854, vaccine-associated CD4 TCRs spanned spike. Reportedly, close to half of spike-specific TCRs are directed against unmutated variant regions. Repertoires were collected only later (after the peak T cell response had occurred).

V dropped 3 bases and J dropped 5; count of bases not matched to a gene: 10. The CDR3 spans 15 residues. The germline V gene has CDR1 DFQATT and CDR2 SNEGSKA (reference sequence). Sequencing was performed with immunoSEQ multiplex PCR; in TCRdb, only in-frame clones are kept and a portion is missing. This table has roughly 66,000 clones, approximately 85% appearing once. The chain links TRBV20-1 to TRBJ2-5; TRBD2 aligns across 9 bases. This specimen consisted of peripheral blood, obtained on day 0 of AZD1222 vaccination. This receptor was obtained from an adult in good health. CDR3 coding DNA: TGCAGTGCTAGTCTGCTAGCGGGGAGGGGGGAGACCCAGTACTTC. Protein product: CSASLLAGRGETQYF.